Below are 31 T cell receptor beta chains sequenced from a single sample in a study of OX40 agonist ivuxolimab in advanced cancers. Using immunoSEQ multiplex PCR, the repertoire was profiled, and TCRdb retains in-frame clones only, with some absent. This sample has 45,000 to 50,000 clones, with 88% found just once. This material consisted of CD4+ or CD8+ T cells sorted from blood, taken in a trial of the OX40 agonist ivuxolimab. All receptors derive from an adult with an advanced solid tumor such as melanoma, head and neck, liver or kidney cancer.

Only one count was recorded for this clone. The chain couples TRBV10-3 to TRBJ1-5; a weak D match, TRBD1 (5 bases). Germline CDR1 reads ENHRY; CDR2 reads SYGVKD. V was shortened by 10 bases and J by 1 base, with 11 bases between the two germline ends. The CDR3 consists of 13 residues. The CDR3 protein is CATQGKSNQPQHF. CDR3 nucleotides: TGTGCCACCCAGGGTAAGAGCAATCAGCCCCAGCATTTT.

V and J are TRBV28 and TRBJ1-6; D is ambiguous. Germline CDR1 is MDHEN and CDR2 is SYDVKM. This CDR3 has 16 amino acids. Trimming removed 5 bases from V and 0 bases from J, with 11 bases in between. CDR3 amino acids: CASSPPRFSYNSPLHF. DNA for the CDR3: TGTGCCAGCAGTCCCCCCCGGTTCTCCTATAATTCACCCCTCCACTTT.

The gene calls are TRBV15 and TRBJ1-4; 11 bases fit TRBD1. Germline lookup yields CDR1 LNHNV and CDR2 YYDKDF (reference sequence). The CDR3 covers 17 residues. V shed 9 bases, J shed 6 bases, and the junction held 15 bases outside the gene matches. CDR3 in amino acids: CATGRGTGGKLDEKLFF. As DNA, the CDR3 is TGTGCCACAGGAAGAGGGACAGGGGGAAAGCTGGATGAAAAACTGTTTTTT. The variable domain in full, completed from reference TRBV15 and TRBJ1-4, reads DAMVIQNPRYQVTQFGKPVTLSCSQTLNHNVMYWYQQKSSQAPKLLFHYYDKDFNNEADTPDNFQSRRPNTSFCFLDIRSPGLGDTAMYLCATGRGTGGKLDEKLFFGSGTQLSVL.

In its sample, this clone was seen a few times. The V and J genes are TRBV5-1 and TRBJ2-3; tentative D call: TRBD1 (6 bases). V was cut by 5 bases and J by 2 bases, with 9 bases left in between. CDR3 length equals 13 residues. The germline CDR1 and CDR2 sequences are SGHRS and YFSETQ. CDR3 region: CASRGALTDTQYF. The DNA of the CDR3 is TGCGCCAGCAGGGGGGCACTCACAGATACGCAGTATTTT.

Here the CDR3 DNA reads TGTGCCAGCAGCCCCTGGGGACCTTCGGAAAACATTCAGTACTTC. It encodes CASSPWGPSENIQYF. The chain recombines TRBV28 with TRBJ2-4, with D perhaps given as TRBD1 or TRBD2 (5 bases each). With 6 bases removed from V and 5 bases from J, the gap between germline ends came to 17 bases. This CDR3 is built from 15 residues. CDR1 is MDHEN, CDR2 SYDVKM, per germline.

The rearrangement links TRBV10-3 to TRBJ2-7; 14 bases line up with TRBD2. V trimming: 5 bases; J trimming: 5 bases; junction bases outside the gene matches: 11. The CDR3 is 17 residues long. Germline assignment: CDR1 ENHRY and CDR2 SYGVKD. The CDR3 sequence is CAISSGLAGATNHEQYF. CDR3 DNA sequence: TGTGCCATCAGTTCGGGACTAGCGGGAGCAACGAACCACGAGCAGTACTTC.

The chain combines TRBV5-8 with TRBJ2-1, with 16 bases aligning to TRBD2. Germline lookup yields CDR1 SGHTS and CDR2 YDEGEE. V lost 5 bases to trimming and J lost 4 bases; unmatched junction nucleotides: 9. The CDR3 length is 18 residues. The CDR3 region has the DNA TGTGCCAGCAGGCCGGGACTAGCGGGAGGGTCTTGGTACAATGAGCAGTTCTTC. It codes for CASRPGLAGGSWYNEQFF.

The CDR3 region is CASSLRDNLYF. In DNA, the CDR3 is TGTGCCAGCAGCCTCCGGGACAATTTGTATTTT. The V gene is TRBV7-9, the J gene TRBJ2-3, with D perhaps matching TRBD1 (6 bases). The CDR3 extends over 11 amino acids. Trimming removed 5 bases from V and 14 bases from J, with 14 bases in between. Germline V lookup: CDR1 SEHNR, CDR2 FQNEAQ (reference sequence).

The chain couples TRBV18 to TRBJ2-7; 11 positions match TRBD1. The CDR3 runs to 15 residues. V trimming: 5 bases; J trimming: 7 bases; junction bases outside the gene matches: 10. Germline CDR1 KGHSH, CDR2 LQKENI. CDR3 in amino acids: CASSVTGTGGVEQYF. CDR3 sequence (DNA): TGTGCCAGCTCAGTAACCGGGACAGGGGGAGTTGAGCAGTACTTC. Drawing the rest from reference TRBV18 and TRBJ2-7, the complete variable domain is NAGVMQNPRHLVRRRGQEARLRCSPMKGHSHVYWYRQLPEEGLKFMVYLQKENIIDESGMPKERFSAEFPKEGPSILRIQQVVRGDSAAYFCASSVTGTGGVEQYFGPGTRLTVT.

This clone was counted a few times. The sample contains more than one DNA sequence encoding this CDR3. The chain employs TRBV7-2 and TRBJ2-5, with 7 positions matching TRBD2. The CDR3 runs 15 residues. Germline values: CDR1 SGHTA, CDR2 FQGNSA. J gave up 5 bases and V 1 base, and 7 bases lay outside the gene matches. CDR3 DNA sequence: TGTGCCAGCAGCTTAGGACTAGCAGGTACCGAGACCCAGTACTTC. Amino acid sequence: CASSLGLAGTETQYF. Together with reference TRBV7-2 and TRBJ2-5, the CDR3 gives the full variable domain: GAGVSQSPSNKVTEKGKDVELRCDPISGHTALYWYRQSLGQGLEFLIYFQGNSAPDKSGLPSDRFSAERTGGSVSTLTIQRTQQEDSAVYLCASSLGLAGTETQYFGPGTRLLVL.

The genes are TRBV9 and TRBJ1-4; 7 positions agree with TRBD1. V was clipped by 3 bases and J by 0 bases; unmatched bases: 11. The CDR3 consists of 18 residues. Germline V gene sequence: CDR1 SGDLS, CDR2 YYNGEE. This CDR3 reads CASSARQGGLTTNEKLFF. The CDR3 DNA reads as TGTGCCAGCAGCGCAAGACAGGGAGGCCTTACAACTAATGAAAAACTGTTTTTT.

The rearrangement links TRBV5-1 to TRBJ2-5; 7 positions match TRBD2. The junction had 4 bases not matched to a gene; V was cut back by 2 bases and J by 3 bases. Germline lookup yields CDR1 SGHRS and CDR2 YFSETQ. CDR3 length: 14 residues. Here the CDR3 DNA reads TGCGCCAGCAGCTTTTGGGCGGGAGAAGAGACCCAGTACTTC. Protein product: CASSFWAGEETQYF.

The rearrangement links TRBV10-3 to TRBJ1-4; no reliable D call. V shed 0 bases and J shed 1 base, with 18 bases lying between them. CDR1 is ENHRY and CDR2 is SYGVKD in the germline V gene. This CDR3 region has 19 residues. The CDR3 loop is CAISESGPGAVGTNEKLFF. In DNA, the CDR3 is TGTGCCATCAGTGAGTCTGGGCCTGGCGCGGTTGGAACTAATGAAAAACTGTTTTTT.

This chain connects TRBV11-2 to TRBJ2-5, with D unclear. V dropped 1 base and J dropped 11 bases, with 11 bases sitting between them. The germline V gene has CDR1 SGHAT and CDR2 FQNNGV. CDR3 length: 12 amino acids. The DNA of the CDR3 is TGTGCCAGCAGCTTAGGCCCAAATAAGCAGTACTTC. The encoded protein is CASSLGPNKQYF.

The genes are TRBV29-1 and TRBJ2-1; D might be TRBD1 or TRBD2, each matching 5 bases. Germline V gives CDR1 SQVTM, CDR2 ANQGSEA. V lost 3 bases and J 15 bases, leaving 15 bases between the germline ends. This CDR3 is 11 amino acids long. The CDR3 bases are TGCAGCGTTGACCCCGGGACCCGTAGGTTCTTC. Translation: CSVDPGTRRFF.

The chain uses TRBV6-5 and TRBJ1-1; D unclear. CDR3 length: 13 amino acids. Per the germline V gene, CDR1 is MNHEY and CDR2 is SVGAGI. V was trimmed by 2 bases and J by 1 base, leaving 5 bases between them. CDR3 DNA sequence: TGTGCCAGCAGTTACGATCGGAACACTGAAGCTTTCTTT. Encoded protein: CASSYDRNTEAFF.

This sequence joins TRBV9 and TRBJ2-1; 14 positions agree with TRBD2. V was pared by 4 bases and J by 8 bases, with 14 bases of the junction left unmatched. The CDR3 contains 18 residues. The germline V gene has CDR1 SGDLS and CDR2 YYNGEE. This CDR3 is CASSPRTGGLAGAYEQFF. As DNA, the CDR3 is TGTGCCAGCAGCCCCCGGACAGGGGGACTAGCGGGAGCCTATGAGCAGTTCTTC.

This chain uses TRBV10-3 with TRBJ2-3; 9 bases are shared with TRBD2. The CDR3 is 16 residues long. Unmatched junction bases numbered 6, after V lost 2 bases and J lost 3 bases. CDR1 is ENHRY, CDR2 SYGVKD, per germline. CDR3 bases: TGTGCCATCAGTGAGGGGGCTAGCGGGACGACAGATACGCAGTATTTT. The encoded protein is CAISEGASGTTDTQYF.

The chain carries TRBV18 and TRBJ2-7; TRBD1 agrees at 9 bases. Germline V gives CDR1 KGHSH, CDR2 LQKENI. CDR3 length: 16 residues. Trimming at V came to 0 bases and at J to 7 bases, leaving 10 bases not matched to a gene. CDR3 protein: CASSPPQGQGRAEQYF. CDR3 DNA: TGTGCCAGCTCACCACCGCAGGGACAGGGTAGGGCGGAGCAGTACTTC.

The V gene is TRBV5-4, the J gene TRBJ2-3; the D gene could be TRBD1 or TRBD2 (5 bases each). Germline V gene data show CDR1 as SGHNT and CDR2 as YYREEE (reference sequence). Trimming removed 4 bases from V and 0 bases from J, with 15 bases in between. The CDR3 is made up of 16 amino acids. The CDR3 region has the DNA TGTGCCAGCAGCCCCCGGGGCGTTTCGAGCACAGATACGCAGTATTTT. It yields the protein CASSPRGVSSTDTQYF.

This chain connects TRBV6-5 to TRBJ1-5; 8 bases line up with TRBD1. This CDR3 region has 16 residues. After removal of 0 bases from V and 6 bases from J, the junction contained 7 bases not matched to a gene. The germline V gene encodes CDR1 MNHEY and CDR2 SVGAGI. CDR3 loop: CASSYSGRGPGQPQHF. CDR3 sequence (DNA): TGTGCCAGCAGTTACTCTGGCAGGGGGCCGGGTCAGCCCCAGCATTTT.

The chain recombines TRBV7-3 with TRBJ2-7, with TRBD1 matching 7 bases. The germline CDR1 and CDR2 sequences are SGHTA and FQGTGA. The CDR3 contains 13 residues. V lost 4 bases to trimming and J lost 3 bases; unmatched junction nucleotides: 3. CDR3 nucleotides: TGTGCCAGCAGCTCGGGACAGCGCTACGAGCAGTACTTC. Residues: CASSSGQRYEQYF. Full variable domain (outside the CDR3, taken from reference TRBV7-3 and TRBJ2-7): GAGVSQTPSNKVTEKGKYVELRCDPISGHTALYWYRQSLGQGPEFLIYFQGTGAADDSGLPNDRFFAVRPEGSVSTLKIQRTERGDSAVYLCASSSGQRYEQYFGPGTRLTVT.

The chain has TRBV11-3 and TRBJ2-1; D might be TRBD1 or TRBD2, each matching 5 bases. V was pared by 11 bases and J by 9 bases, with 20 bases between. There are 13 residues in the CDR3. The germline gives CDR1 SGHNT, CDR2 YENEEA. Here the CDR3 DNA reads TGTGCCGATAAATCGGGACGCGGCGGTGAGCAGTTCTTC. The encoded protein is CADKSGRGGEQFF.

This clone was picked up a small number of times. The chain combines TRBV30 with TRBJ2-1, with 14 positions matching TRBD2. Germline-derived CDR1 and CDR2 are GTSNPN and SVGIG (reference sequence). CDR3 size: 14 residues. Trimming at V came to 7 bases and at J to 5 bases, leaving 4 bases not matched to a gene. The CDR3 reads CASRLAGGNNEQFF. Written as DNA, the CDR3 is TGTGCCTCTCGACTAGCGGGAGGGAACAATGAGCAGTTCTTC.

In this sample, this clone turned up once. The V gene is TRBV14, the J gene TRBJ1-1, with D hard to call. The CDR3 has 15 amino acids. CDR1 and CDR2 from the germline V gene are SGHDN and FVKESK. Trimming cost V 2 bases and J 6 bases, with 16 bases left between them. The CDR3 sequence: CASSQFESAISEAFF. The CDR3 region has the DNA TGTGCCAGCAGCCAATTCGAGTCGGCGATTTCTGAAGCTTTCTTT.

The gene calls are TRBV5-1 and TRBJ2-1; a weak D match, TRBD2 (6 bases). The V gene lost 2 bases and the J gene lost 7 bases, with 13 bases spanning the gap. Per the germline V gene, CDR1 is SGHRS and CDR2 is YFSETQ. The CDR3 extends over 14 amino acids. CDR3 DNA sequence: TGCGCCAGCAGCTTAGGGGCGGAGGGTAATGAGCAGTTCTTC. Its translation: CASSLGAEGNEQFF.

The rearrangement joins TRBV19 to TRBJ2-3; 7 bases agree with TRBD2. This CDR3 is built from 15 residues. Germline V gene sequence: CDR1 LNHDA, CDR2 SQIVND (reference sequence). The V gene end was trimmed by 10 bases and the J gene end by 3 bases; junction bases not matched to a gene: 13. Here the CDR3 DNA reads TGTGCCACTCAGACCGGGACTATAAGAACAGATACGCAGTATTTT. It encodes CATQTGTIRTDTQYF.

The chain joins TRBV19 to TRBJ2-2; 8 bases agree with TRBD1. This CDR3 has 16 residues. CDR1 LNHDA and CDR2 SQIVND come from the germline V gene (reference sequence). The V and J ends lost 5 bases and 9 bases, in that order; junction bases with no gene match: 14. The CDR3: CASSPRTGRAPWELFF. CDR3 coding DNA: TGTGCCAGTAGTCCTCGGACAGGGCGGGCACCGTGGGAGCTGTTTTTT.

The chain recombines TRBV5-5 with TRBJ2-3; D not resolved. The CDR3 is made up of 16 amino acids. The V and J ends lost 6 bases and 0 bases respectively, with 17 bases between them. The germline gives CDR1 SGHKS, CDR2 YYEKEE (reference sequence). In nucleotides, the CDR3 is TGTGCCAGCAACCCTAACTCACGTGCTAGCACAGATACGCAGTATTTT. Amino acid sequence: CASNPNSRASTDTQYF. The full variable domain, with the rest looked up from reference TRBV5-5 and TRBJ2-3, is DAGVTQSPTHLIKTRGQQVTLRCSPISGHKSVSWYQQVLGQGPQFIFQYYEKEERGRGNFPDRFSARQFPNYSSELNVNALLLGDSALYLCASNPNSRASTDTQYFGPGTRLTVL.

The genes are TRBV27 and TRBJ1-2; no clear D gene. The V gene's germline CDR1 is MNHEY and CDR2 SMNVEV (reference sequence). Trimming cost V 6 bases and J 4 bases, with 15 bases left between them. The CDR3 length is 14 residues. The CDR3, as DNA: TGTGCCAGCAGCCGCACGGGAGGACTCTATGGCTACACCTTC. Its translation is CASSRTGGLYGYTF.

The chain recombines TRBV30 with TRBJ1-2; D gene unclear. Per germline, CDR1 GTSNPN and CDR2 SVGIG (reference sequence). V gave up 2 bases and J gave up 7 bases, with 14 bases separating them. CDR3 length: 13 amino acids. The CDR3 bases are TGTGCCTGGAGTCCCGACGCGGGTCTTGGCTACACCTTC. It encodes CAWSPDAGLGYTF.